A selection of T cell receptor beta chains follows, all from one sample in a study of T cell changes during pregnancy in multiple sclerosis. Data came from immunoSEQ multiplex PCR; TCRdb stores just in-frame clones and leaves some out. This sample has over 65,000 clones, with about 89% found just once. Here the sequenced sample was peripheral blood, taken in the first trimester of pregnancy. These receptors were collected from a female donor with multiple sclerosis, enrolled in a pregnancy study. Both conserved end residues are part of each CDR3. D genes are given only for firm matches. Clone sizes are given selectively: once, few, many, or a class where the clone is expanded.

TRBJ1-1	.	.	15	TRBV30	CAWSVFRGGNTEAFF	TGTGCCTGGAGTGTATTCCGGGGGGGGAACACTGAAGCTTTCTTT
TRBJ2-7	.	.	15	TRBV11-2	CASRQHRDKGYEQYF	TGTGCCAGCAGACAGCACCGGGACAAAGGCTACGAGCAGTACTTC
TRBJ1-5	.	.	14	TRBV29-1	CSVVQGSGNQPQHF	TGCAGCGTTGTACAGGGAAGTGGCAATCAGCCCCAGCATTTT
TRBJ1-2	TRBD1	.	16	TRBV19	CASRSRDRGRNYGYTF	TGTGCCAGCCGATCTCGGGACAGGGGGCGTAACTATGGCTACACCTTC
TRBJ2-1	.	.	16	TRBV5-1	CASSLQGVGSYNEQFF	TGCGCCAGCAGCTTACAGGGAGTGGGTTCCTACAATGAGCAGTTCTTC
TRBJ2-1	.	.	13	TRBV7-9	CASRGREHNEQFF	TGTGCCAGCAGGGGTCGGGAGCACAATGAGCAGTTCTTC
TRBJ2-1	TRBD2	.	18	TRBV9	CASSDGLAGPGGYNEQFF	TGTGCCAGCAGCGATGGACTAGCGGGTCCAGGGGGCTACAATGAGCAGTTCTTC
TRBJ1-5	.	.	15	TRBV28	CASSLLVRAHQPQHF	TGTGCCAGCAGTTTATTAGTCAGGGCTCATCAGCCCCAGCATTTT
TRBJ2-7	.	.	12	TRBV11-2	CASSGLTYEQYF	TGTGCCAGCTCGGGACTTACCTACGAGCAGTACTTC
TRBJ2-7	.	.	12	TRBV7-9	CASSLGRGEQYF	TGTGCCAGCAGCTTAGGAAGGGGCGAGCAGTACTTC
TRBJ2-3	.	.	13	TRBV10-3	CAIRGASTDTQYF	TGTGCCATCAGGGGGGCTAGCACAGATACGCAGTATTTT
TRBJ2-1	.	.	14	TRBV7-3	CASSGGGADNEQFF	TGTGCCAGCAGCGGGGGCGGAGCAGACAATGAGCAGTTCTTC
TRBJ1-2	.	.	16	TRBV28	CASSPGGVPANYGYTF	TGTGCCAGCAGTCCCGGGGGGGTCCCGGCTAACTATGGCTACACCTTC
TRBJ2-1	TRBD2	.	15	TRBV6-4	CASSDRLAGYNEQFF	TGTGCCAGCAGTGATCGTCTAGCGGGTTACAATGAGCAGTTCTTC
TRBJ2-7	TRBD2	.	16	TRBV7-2	CASSYPIAGGPYEQYF	TGTGCCAGCAGCTATCCCATAGCGGGGGGGCCGTACGAGCAGTACTTC
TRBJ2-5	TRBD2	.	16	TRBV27	CASSPRTSGVGETQYF	TGTGCCAGCAGTCCCCGGACTAGCGGGGTGGGAGAGACCCAGTACTTC
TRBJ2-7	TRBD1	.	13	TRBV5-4	CASSPGQSYEQYF	TGTGCGAGCTCCCCGGGACAGTCGTACGAGCAGTACTTC
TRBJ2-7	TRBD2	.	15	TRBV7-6	CASSPLAGEPYEQYF	TGTGCCAGCAGCCCCCTCGCGGGGGAACCCTACGAGCAGTACTTC
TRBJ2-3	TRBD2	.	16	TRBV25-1	CASSELGSGSTDTQYF	TGTGCCAGCAGTGAACTCGGTAGCGGGAGTACAGATACGCAGTATTTT
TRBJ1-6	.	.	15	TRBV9	CASSASGQYNSPLHF	TGTGCCAGCAGCGCCTCGGGACAATATAATTCACCCCTCCACTTT
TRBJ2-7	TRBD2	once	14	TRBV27	CASSFLAGGNEQYF	TGTGCCAGCAGTTTTCTAGCGGGAGGTAACGAGCAGTACTTC
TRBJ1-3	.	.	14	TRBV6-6	CASIDRTIGNTIYF	TGTGCCAGCATTGACAGAACAATTGGAAACACCATATATTTT
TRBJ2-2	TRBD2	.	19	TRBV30	CAWSVGGPGTSGRTGELFF	TGTGCCTGGAGTGTAGGGGGTCCCGGGACTAGCGGCCGCACCGGGGAGCTGTTTTTT
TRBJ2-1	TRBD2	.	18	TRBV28	CASSSLAGGTPGYNEQFF	TGTGCCAGCAGTTCTCTAGCGGGAGGTACTCCGGGGTACAATGAGCAGTTCTTC
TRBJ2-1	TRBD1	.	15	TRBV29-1	CSKNTGTGGQNEQFF	TGCAGCAAAAATACCGGGACAGGGGGCCAAAATGAGCAGTTCTTC
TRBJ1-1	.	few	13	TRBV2	CASRIGGDTEAFF	TGTGCCAGCAGGATAGGGGGGGACACTGAAGCTTTCTTT
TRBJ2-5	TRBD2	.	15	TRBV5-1	CASSPPGRAKETQYF	TGCGCCAGCAGCCCCCCCGGGAGGGCCAAAGAGACCCAGTACTTC
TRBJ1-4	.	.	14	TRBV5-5	CASSLDGYNEKLFF	TGTGCCAGCAGCTTGGACGGGTATAATGAAAAACTGTTTTTT
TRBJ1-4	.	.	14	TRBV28	CASVGEAVNEKLFF	TGTGCCAGCGTCGGGGAGGCGGTTAATGAAAAACTGTTTTTT
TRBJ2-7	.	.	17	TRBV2	CASSVREQGDRSYEQYF	TGTGCCAGCAGTGTTAGGGAACAGGGTGATCGCTCCTACGAGCAGTACTTC
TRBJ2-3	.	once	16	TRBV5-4	CASSPIRGSGADTQYF	TGTGCCAGCAGCCCTATCCGGGGGTCGGGAGCAGATACGCAGTATTTT
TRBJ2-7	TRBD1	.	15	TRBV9	CASSVAGTGSYEQYF	TGTGCCAGCAGCGTGGCCGGGACAGGTTCCTACGAGCAGTACTTC
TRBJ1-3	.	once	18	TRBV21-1	CASSKEVSHQGVGDTIYF	TGTGCCAGCAGCAAAGAGGTCTCCCATCAGGGGGTCGGGGACACCATATATTTT
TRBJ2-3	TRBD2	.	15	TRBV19	CASSMGLAGVDTQYF	TGTGCCAGTAGTATGGGGCTAGCGGGGGTGGATACGCAGTATTTT
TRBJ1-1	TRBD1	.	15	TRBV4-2	CASSQVGQGDTEAFF	TGTGCCAGCAGCCAAGTGGGGCAGGGGGACACTGAAGCTTTCTTT
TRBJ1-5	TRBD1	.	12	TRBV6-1	CASVQGNQPQHF	TGTGCCAGCGTACAGGGGAATCAGCCCCAGCATTTT
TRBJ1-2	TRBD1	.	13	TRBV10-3	CAITDRVGEGYTF	TGTGCCATCACGGACAGGGTAGGGGAGGGCTACACCTTC
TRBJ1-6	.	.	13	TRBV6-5	CASSGTSGSPLHF	TGTGCCAGCAGCGGGACATCGGGTTCACCCCTCCACTTT
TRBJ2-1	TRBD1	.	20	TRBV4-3	CASSQGRPGQTASSYNEQFF	TGCGCCAGCAGCCAAGGTCGGCCGGGACAGACAGCAAGCTCCTACAATGAGCAGTTCTTC
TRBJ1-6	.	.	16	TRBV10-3	CAISEQGTTEGSPLHF	TGTGCCATCAGTGAGCAAGGGACTACGGAGGGGTCACCCCTCCACTTT
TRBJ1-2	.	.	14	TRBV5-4	CASSLDRDGYGYTF	TGTGCCAGCAGCTTGGACAGGGACGGATATGGCTACACCTTC
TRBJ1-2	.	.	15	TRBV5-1	CASREGTGANYGYTF	TGCGCCAGCAGAGAGGGGACGGGAGCTAACTATGGCTACACCTTC
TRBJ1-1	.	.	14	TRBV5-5	CASSREHQDTEAFF	TGTGCCAGCAGCCGAGAACATCAGGACACTGAAGCTTTCTTT
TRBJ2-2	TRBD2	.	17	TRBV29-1	CSVEWASGSGNTGELFF	TGCAGCGTTGAGTGGGCTAGCGGGAGTGGGAACACCGGGGAGCTGTTTTTT
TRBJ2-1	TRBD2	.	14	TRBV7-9	CASRPSGSQNEQFF	TGTGCCAGCAGACCGAGCGGGAGTCAAAATGAGCAGTTCTTC
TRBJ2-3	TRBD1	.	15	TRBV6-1	CASSERDRGKDTQYF	TGTGCCAGCAGTGAAAGGGACAGGGGAAAAGATACGCAGTATTTT
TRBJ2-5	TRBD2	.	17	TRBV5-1	CASSPALLAGQQETQYF	TGCGCCAGCAGTCCCGCGCTACTAGCGGGACAGCAAGAGACCCAGTACTTC
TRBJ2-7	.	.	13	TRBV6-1	CASSVTSSYEQYF	TGTGCCAGCAGTGTCACAAGCTCCTACGAGCAGTACTTC
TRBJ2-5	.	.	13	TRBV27	CASSLGVGETQYF	TGTGCCAGCAGTCTAGGGGTGGGGGAGACCCAGTACTTC
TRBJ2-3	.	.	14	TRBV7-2	CASSLAGGTDTQYF	TGTGCCAGCAGCTTAGCCGGGGGCACAGATACGCAGTATTTT
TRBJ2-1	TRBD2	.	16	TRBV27	CASRTIAGGPGNEQFF	TGTGCCAGCAGGACGATAGCGGGAGGGCCCGGTAATGAGCAGTTCTTC
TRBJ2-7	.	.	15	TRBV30	CAWSARGALGREQYF	TGTGCCTGGAGCGCTCGGGGGGCCCTGGGGCGGGAGCAGTACTTC
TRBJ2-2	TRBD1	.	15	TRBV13	CASSWAGGNTGELFF	TGTGCCAGCAGCTGGGCAGGGGGCAACACCGGGGAGCTGTTTTTT
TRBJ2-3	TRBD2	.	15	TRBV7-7	CASSKSGGDTDTQYF	TGTGCCAGCAGCAAGAGCGGGGGAGACACAGATACGCAGTATTTT
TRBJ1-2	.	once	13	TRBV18	CASSPDSTYGYTF	TGTGCCAGCTCACCAGACAGCACCTATGGCTACACCTTC
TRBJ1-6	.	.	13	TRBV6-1	CASQTVYNSPLHF	TGTGCCAGCCAGACAGTGTATAATTCACCCCTCCACTTT
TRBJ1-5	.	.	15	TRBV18	CASSPKQGFDQPQHF	TGTGCCAGCTCACCGAAACAGGGTTTCGATCAGCCCCAGCATTTT
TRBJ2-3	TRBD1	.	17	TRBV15	CATSRTRQGPSTDTQYF	TGTGCCACCAGCAGAACAAGACAGGGCCCTAGCACAGATACGCAGTATTTT
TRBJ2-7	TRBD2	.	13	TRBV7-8	CASSRGGLYEQYF	TGTGCCAGCAGTCGCGGGGGGCTCTACGAGCAGTACTTC
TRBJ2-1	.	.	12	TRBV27	CASSEGGRKQFF	TGTGCCAGCAGCGAGGGTGGGCGTAAGCAGTTCTTC